These 10 T cell receptor beta chains originate from one sample sequenced in a study of cytomegalovirus exposure and HLA in healthy donors. A multiplex PCR was run with 60 Vbeta primers and 13 Jbeta primers. TCRdb's copy holds only in-frame clones and misses some; the assay was immunoSEQ multiplex PCR. The sample includes 85,000 to 130,000 clones, over 60% of them seen just once. Sequencing was performed on PBMCs. The source of these receptors is a female donor in good health and CMV-seropositive.

The chain combines TRBV19 with TRBJ2-7; 8 bases are a match to TRBD1. Per germline, CDR1 LNHDA and CDR2 SQIVND (reference sequence). Trimming took 3 bases from V and 5 from J; bases not matched to a gene: 9. The CDR3 runs to 15 residues. The CDR3: CASSIDSGGLNEQYF. The DNA of the CDR3 is TGTGCCAGTAGTATTGACTCAGGGGGCTTGAACGAGCAGTACTTC.

CDR3: CASSGHPPNYGYTF. CDR3 bases: TGTGCCAGCAGTGGGCACCCCCCTAACTATGGCTACACCTTC. This chain links TRBV6-1 with TRBJ1-2; D gene ambiguous. This CDR3 has 14 amino acids. Deletions cut 4 bases from V and 0 bases from J, with 9 bases between. Germline-derived CDR1 and CDR2 are MNHNS and SASEGT.

The chain is built from TRBV27 and TRBJ1-2; a weak D match, TRBD1 (6 bases). V lost 1 base and J 7 bases, leaving 19 bases between the germline ends. This CDR3 is 16 amino acids long. Germline CDR1 and CDR2: MNHEY and SMNVEV (reference sequence). The CDR3 DNA is TGTGCCAGCAGTTTATGGGCAGGGTCAGGGGAAGCTGGCTACACCTTC. Protein product: CASSLWAGSGEAGYTF.

In its sample, this clone was seen a few times. The CDR3 region is CASSLGGTGNTEAFF. The CDR3 nucleotides are TGTGCCAGCAGCTTGGGGGGAACAGGGAACACTGAAGCTTTCTTT. The chain combines TRBV5-5 with TRBJ1-1, with D perhaps TRBD1 (5 bases). This CDR3 region has 15 residues. The V end was cut by 0 bases, the J end by 1 base, with 10 bases between. Germline CDR1 reads SGHKS; CDR2 reads YYEKEE (reference sequence).

V gene TRBV7-9 combines with J gene TRBJ1-5, with 8 bases identical to TRBD1. Trimming at V came to 5 bases and at J to 3 bases, leaving 12 bases not matched to a gene. From germline, CDR1 is SEHNR and CDR2 FQNEAQ (reference sequence). There are 17 residues in the CDR3. The CDR3 DNA follows: TGTGCCAGCAGCCACGGGACAGGACCAGCGTCCAATCAGCCCCAGCATTTT. Protein sequence: CASSHGTGPASNQPQHF.

The chain uses TRBV7-2 and TRBJ2-5; 9 bases are a match to TRBD2. With V trimmed by 5 bases and J by 5 bases, 12 bases remained unmatched. Germline V CDR1 and CDR2: SGHTA, FQGNSA. This CDR3 is 16 amino acids long. The DNA for the CDR3 is TGTGCCAGCAGCCCATCCGCGGGGGGGTATAGGGAGACCCAGTACTTC. The encoded protein is CASSPSAGGYRETQYF.

Written as DNA, the CDR3 is TGTGCCAGCAGTTACACACCGGGGGAATACAATGAGCAGTTCTTC. This codes for CASSYTPGEYNEQFF. The V call is TRBV6-5, the J call TRBJ2-1; D might be TRBD2 (6 bases). The V and J ends lost 2 bases and 4 bases respectively, with 12 bases between them. The CDR3 consists of 15 residues. Looked up from germline, CDR1 is MNHEY and CDR2 is SVGAGI.

The V call is TRBV9, the J call TRBJ2-6, with D possibly being TRBD2 (6 bases). The CDR3 runs to 16 residues. The V end was cut by 4 bases, the J end by 0 bases, with 11 bases between. Germline assignment: CDR1 SGDLS and CDR2 YYNGEE. This chain's CDR3 is CASSRDSYSGANVLTF. For the CDR3, the DNA is TGTGCCAGCAGCAGGGACTCATACTCTGGGGCCAACGTCCTGACTTTC.

The V and J genes are TRBV14 and TRBJ1-2, with a possible D match to TRBD1 (5 bases). The CDR3 length is 18 residues. V gave up 4 bases and J gave up 3 bases, with 24 bases separating them. The germline CDR1 and CDR2 sequences are SGHDN and FVKESK. The CDR3: CASSPRLVDGGDHYGYTF. The CDR3 coding sequence is TGTGCCAGCAGCCCACGACTCGTCGACGGGGGGGATCACTATGGCTACACCTTC.

The rearrangement uses TRBV5-1 and TRBJ1-5; 8 positions match TRBD1. V was pared by 4 bases and J by 4 bases, with 16 bases of the junction left unmatched. CDR3 length: 18 residues. From germline, CDR1 is SGHRS and CDR2 YFSETQ. CDR3 loop: CASSPGTGDHRGNQPQHF. CDR3 bases: TGCGCCAGCAGCCCCGGGACAGGTGACCACCGAGGAAATCAGCCCCAGCATTTT.